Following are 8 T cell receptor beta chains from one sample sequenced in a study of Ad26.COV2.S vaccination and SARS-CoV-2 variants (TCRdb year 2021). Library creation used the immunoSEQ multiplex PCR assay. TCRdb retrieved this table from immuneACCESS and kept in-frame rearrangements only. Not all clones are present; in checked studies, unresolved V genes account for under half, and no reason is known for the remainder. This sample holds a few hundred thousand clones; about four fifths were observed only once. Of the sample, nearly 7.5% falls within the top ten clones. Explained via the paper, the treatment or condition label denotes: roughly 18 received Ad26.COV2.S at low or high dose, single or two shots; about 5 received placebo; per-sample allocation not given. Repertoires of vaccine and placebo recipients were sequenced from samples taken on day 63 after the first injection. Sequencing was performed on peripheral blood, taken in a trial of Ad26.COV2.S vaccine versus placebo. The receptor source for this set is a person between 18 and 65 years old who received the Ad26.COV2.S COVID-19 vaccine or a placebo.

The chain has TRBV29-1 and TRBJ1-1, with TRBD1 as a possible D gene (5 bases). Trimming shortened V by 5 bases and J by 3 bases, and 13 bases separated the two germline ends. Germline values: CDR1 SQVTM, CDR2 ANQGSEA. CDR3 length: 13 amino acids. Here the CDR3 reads CSVRGIRDTEAFF. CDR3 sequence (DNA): TGCAGCGTTCGGGGGATCAGGGACACTGAAGCTTTCTTT. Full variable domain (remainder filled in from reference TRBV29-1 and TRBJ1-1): SAVISQKPSRDICQRGTSLTIQCQVDSQVTMMFWYRQQPGQSLTLIATANQGSEATYESGFVIDKFPISRPNLTFSTLTVSNMSPEDSSIYLCSVRGIRDTEAFFGQGTRLTVV.

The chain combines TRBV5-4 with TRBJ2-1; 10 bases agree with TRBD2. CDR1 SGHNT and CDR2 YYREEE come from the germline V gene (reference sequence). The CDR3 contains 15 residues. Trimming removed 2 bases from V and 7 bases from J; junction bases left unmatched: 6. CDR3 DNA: TGTGCCAGCAGCTTTGAGCGGGGGGGCCAAAATGAGCAGTTCTTC. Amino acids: CASSFERGGQNEQFF.

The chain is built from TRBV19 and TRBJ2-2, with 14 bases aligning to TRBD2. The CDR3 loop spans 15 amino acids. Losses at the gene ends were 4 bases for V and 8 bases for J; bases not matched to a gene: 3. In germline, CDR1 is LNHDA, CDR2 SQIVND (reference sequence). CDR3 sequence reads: CASSNRLAGGGELFF. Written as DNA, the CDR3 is TGTGCCAGTAGTAATCGACTAGCGGGAGGGGGGGAGCTGTTTTTT.

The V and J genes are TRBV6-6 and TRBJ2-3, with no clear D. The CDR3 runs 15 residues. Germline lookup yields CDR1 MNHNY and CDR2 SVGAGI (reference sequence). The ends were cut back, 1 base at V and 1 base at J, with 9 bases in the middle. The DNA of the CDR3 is TGTGCCAGCAGTTACTGGTCCCCCGGCACAGATACGCAGTATTTT. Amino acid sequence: CASSYWSPGTDTQYF.

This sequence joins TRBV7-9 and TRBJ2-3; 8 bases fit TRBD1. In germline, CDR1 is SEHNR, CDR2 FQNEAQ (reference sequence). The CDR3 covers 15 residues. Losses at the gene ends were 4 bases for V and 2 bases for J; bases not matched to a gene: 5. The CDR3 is CASSSLGQDTDTQYF. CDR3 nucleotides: TGTGCCAGCAGCTCGCTGGGACAGGACACAGATACGCAGTATTTT.

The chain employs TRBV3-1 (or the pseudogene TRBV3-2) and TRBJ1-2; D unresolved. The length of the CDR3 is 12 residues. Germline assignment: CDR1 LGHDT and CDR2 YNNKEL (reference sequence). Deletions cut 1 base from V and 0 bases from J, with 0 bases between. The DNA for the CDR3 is TGTGCCAGCAGCCAAGCTAACTATGGCTACACCTTC. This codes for CASSQANYGYTF.

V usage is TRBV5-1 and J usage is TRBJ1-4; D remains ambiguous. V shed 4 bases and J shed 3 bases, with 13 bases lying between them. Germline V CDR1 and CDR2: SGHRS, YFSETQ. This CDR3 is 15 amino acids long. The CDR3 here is CASSLLSFPNEKLFF. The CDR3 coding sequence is TGCGCCAGCAGCCTACTTTCCTTTCCTAATGAAAAACTGTTTTTT.

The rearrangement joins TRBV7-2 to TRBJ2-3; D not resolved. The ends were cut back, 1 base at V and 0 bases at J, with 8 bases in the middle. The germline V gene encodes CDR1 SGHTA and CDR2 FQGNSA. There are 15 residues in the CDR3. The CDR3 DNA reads TGTGCCAGCAGCTTAGGCCCAGGAAGCACAGATACGCAGTATTTT. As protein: CASSLGPGSTDTQYF.